The 17 T cell receptor beta chains presented below share a single source sample, sequenced in a study of tumor and adjacent non-tumor tissue in lung cancer. The library came from three nested PCR rounds adapted from ARM-PCR protocols. TCRdb re-derived calls from the multiplex PCR reads in MiXCR, one entry per CDR3 protein. The sample carries 200,000 or so distinct CDR3 sequences, roughly 70% recorded once. This sample's RNA came from whole unsorted tissue. The specimen was lung tumor tissue. The source is a man aged 55 to 69 with non-small cell lung cancer.

V gene TRBV20-1 combines with J gene TRBJ1-5, with D maybe TRBD1 (5 bases). Germline V gene lookup returns CDR1 DFQATT and CDR2 SNEGSKA (reference sequence). Trimming removed 5 bases from V and 4 bases from J, with 15 bases in between. The CDR3 spans 14 residues. This CDR3 is CSAQADMVNQPQHF. The CDR3 DNA follows: TGCAGTGCTCAAGCGGACATGGTAAATCAGCCCCAGCATTTT.

This chain links TRBV4-2 with TRBJ2-7; D remains ambiguous. Germline assignment: CDR1 LGHNA and CDR2 YNFKEQ. This CDR3 has 12 amino acids. V lost 9 bases to trimming and J lost 0 bases, with 9 bases between them. CDR3 sequence reads: CASSYNSYEQYF. CDR3 DNA sequence: TGTGCCAGTAGCTATAACTCCTACGAGCAGTACTTC.

Points on this clonotype: A much larger clone lies a single base off, so this may be a read error. The chain is built from TRBV20-1 and TRBJ2-7; a possible D gene is TRBD2 (5 bases). Trimming pared 0 bases from V and 0 bases from J, leaving 12 bases between. This CDR3 spans 15 amino acids. Looked up from germline, CDR1 is DFQATT and CDR2 is SNEGSKA (reference sequence). CDR3 DNA sequence: TGCAGTGCTAGAGAGCCGGAACGGGACTCCTACGAGCAGTACTTC. It is translated as CSAREPERDSYEQYF.

The count of this clonotype is one. V is TRBV18 and J is TRBJ1-5; 8 bases match TRBD1. Germline loops: CDR1 KGHSH, CDR2 LQKENI. The CDR3 runs to 15 residues. V was pared by 5 bases and J by 2 bases, with 5 bases of the junction left unmatched. The chain's CDR3 is CASSATGVGNQPQHF. CDR3 sequence (DNA): TGTGCCAGCTCAGCGACAGGGGTGGGCAATCAGCCCCAGCATTTT.

Many counts were recorded for this clonotype. The chain employs TRBV20-1 and TRBJ1-2, with 7 bases identical to TRBD1. Germline values: CDR1 DFQATT, CDR2 SNEGSKA (reference sequence). The CDR3 spans 13 residues. J lost 2 bases, V lost 4 bases, and 4 bases had no gene match. The CDR3 DNA reads TGCAGTGCTACCGGGGACAGCAACTATGGCTACACCTTC. Protein sequence: CSATGDSNYGYTF.

This clonotype was counted between two and nine times. The genes are TRBV7-9 and TRBJ1-2, with D possibly being TRBD1 (6 bases). Trimming left V 8 bases short and J 8 bases short, with 12 bases between. The CDR3 has 11 residues. From germline, CDR1 is SEHNR and CDR2 FQNEAQ (reference sequence). This CDR3 reads CASQGMGGYTF. In DNA form, the CDR3 reads TGTGCCAGCCAGGGGATGGGGGGCTACACCTTC. The full variable domain, its missing parts supplied by reference TRBV7-9 and TRBJ1-2, is DTGVSQNPRHKITKRGQNVTFRCDPISEHNRLYWYRQTLGQGPEFLTYFQNEAQLEKSRLLSDRFSAERPKGSFSTLEIQRTEQGDSAMYLCASQGMGGYTFGSGTRLTVV.

For this clonotype: One end of the junction fails to match germline, which may point to a read error. V is TRBV4-3 and J is TRBJ2-3, with 8 bases matching TRBD1. From germline, CDR1 is LGHNA and CDR2 YSLEER. This CDR3 region has 18 residues. CDR3 in amino acids: CASSQLPRTGLFADTQYF. CDR3 DNA: TGCGCTAGCAGCCAACTCCCTCGGACAGGGTTATTCGCAGATACGCAGTATTTT.

To note about this clonotype: A read error may account for a junction end that differs from germline. V is TRBV5-4 and J is TRBJ1-2, with D uncertain. The CDR3 spans 12 residues. Germline values: CDR1 SGHNT, CDR2 YYREEE (reference sequence). CDR3 amino acids: CASSWGDYGYIF. The CDR3 DNA sequence: TGTGCCAGCAGCTGGGGAGACTATGGCTACATTTTC.

This chain uses TRBV20-1 with TRBJ2-7; TRBD1 agrees at 11 bases. After removal of 5 bases from V and 3 bases from J, the junction contained 6 bases not matched to a gene. Per the germline V gene, CDR1 is DFQATT and CDR2 is SNEGSKA (reference sequence). This CDR3 has 14 residues. The CDR3 loop reads CSAHGQGAIYEQYF. The DNA for the CDR3 is TGCAGTGCTCACGGACAGGGGGCAATCTACGAGCAGTACTTC.

A note on this clonotype: Compared with germline, one end of the junction differs, possibly owing to a read error. The rearrangement uses TRBV4-1 and TRBJ1-3; D is unclear. The CDR3 is made up of 18 amino acids. The germline V gene encodes CDR1 MGHRA and CDR2 YSYEKL. CDR3: CASSQDVGRARASYTIYF. CDR3 nucleotide sequence: TGTGCCAGCAGCCAAGATGTGGGAAGGGCGAGGGCTTCGTACACCATATATTTT.

The gene calls are TRBV18 and TRBJ1-4; D is perhaps TRBD1 (5 bases). This CDR3 is 18 amino acids long. V was clipped by 2 bases and J by 0 bases, with 16 bases between them. Germline V gene data show CDR1 as KGHSH and CDR2 as LQKENI. The CDR3 DNA reads as TGTGCCAGCTCACCAATCGGGGCCGCCTCACCAACTAATGAAAAACTGTTTTTT. It encodes CASSPIGAASPTNEKLFF.

This clonotype showed up just once. A junction boundary mismatches the germline segment, possibly from a read error. V usage is TRBV6-1 and J usage is TRBJ2-7; tentatively, D is TRBD2 (6 bases). The germline V gene has CDR1 MNHNS and CDR2 SASEGT. This CDR3 comprises 13 residues. CDR3 loop: CATSPGRTYEQYF. In DNA, the CDR3 is TGTGCCACCAGTCCGGGGAGGACCTACGAGCAGTACTTC.

A word on this clonotype: A junction end diverges from the germline sequence, so it may reflect a read error. The chain is built from TRBV5-6 and TRBJ1-1, with D maybe TRBD1 (5 bases). The CDR3 has 12 residues. From germline, CDR1 is SGHDT and CDR2 YYEEEE. The chain's CDR3 is CANSLRVTEAFF. The CDR3 DNA reads as TGTGCCAACAGCCTCAGGGTCACTGAAGCCTTCTTT.

Concerning this clonotype: One end of the junction is discordant with germline, which a read error may explain. The V and J genes are TRBV20-1 and TRBJ2-3, with D possibly TRBD2 on 7 matching bases. Per the germline V gene, CDR1 is DFQATT and CDR2 is SNEGSKA (reference sequence). CDR3 length equals 16 residues. CDR3 in DNA: TGCAGTGCTTGGGGGAAGGGACGGGGGGACACAGATATGCAGTATTTT. Residues: CSAWGKGRGDTDMQYF.

About this clonotype: A read error is possible here, since a much larger clone lies one base away. The chain joins TRBV6-2 or TRBV6-3 to TRBJ1-1; D unclear. CDR1 and CDR2 (germline): MNHEY, SVGEGT. The ends were cut back, 11 bases at V and 0 bases at J, with 19 bases in the middle. CDR3 length: 15 residues. The CDR3 DNA reads as TGTGCCGGCACTCGCCGAGGAGTATTGAACACTGAAGCTTTCTTT. Residues: CAGTRRGVLNTEAFF.

This clonotype showed up just once. The chain recombines TRBV29-1 with TRBJ2-5, with 7 positions matching TRBD2. The CDR3 runs to 12 residues. Per germline, CDR1 SQVTM and CDR2 ANQGSEA. The V segment lost 7 bases and the J segment 13 bases; nucleotides outside the gene matches: 15. The CDR3 loop reads CSARSGEESRYF. The CDR3 DNA is TGCAGCGCGCGCAGCGGGGAGGAGTCCCGGTACTTC.

Remarks on this clonotype: Given a much more abundant clone one base away, this may be a read error. The chain combines TRBV20-1 with TRBJ1-1; D gene uncertain. This CDR3 comprises 14 residues. The germline gives CDR1 DFQATT, CDR2 SNEGSKA (reference sequence). CDR3 protein: CSARGGAGNTQAFF. Written as DNA, the CDR3 is TGCAGTGCTAGAGGGGGAGCGGGGAACACTCAAGCTTTCTTT.